Following are 13 T cell receptor beta chains from one sample sequenced in a study of CD8+ T cells in alopecia areata. Indicated treatment: oral pan-JAK inhibitor, 5-10 mg twice daily. Investigators isolated RNA and reverse transcribed it into cDNA to act as the sequencing template. Produced via immunoSEQ multiplex PCR; TCRdb's table is partial and in-frame only. This table has over 150,000 clones, more than 55% appearing once. Sequencing used CD4+ T cells sorted from blood, obtained at week 4, from a patient treated with tofacitinib. These receptor sequences come from a human donor with alopecia areata.

The CDR3 loop is CAWSSRPTGVNQPQHF. For the CDR3, the DNA is TGTGCCTGGAGTTCTCGTCCGACAGGGGTCAATCAGCCCCAGCATTTT. The gene calls are TRBV30 and TRBJ1-5, with 8 bases matching TRBD1. Trimming took 2 bases from V and 3 from J; bases not matched to a gene: 9. The CDR3 contains 16 residues. Germline V gene lookup returns CDR1 GTSNPN and CDR2 SVGIG (reference sequence).

Points on this clone: It is likely a read error, because the conserved phenylalanine at the end of the CDR3 is missing. This chain connects TRBV15 to TRBJ1-2; no reliable D call. Germline lookup yields CDR1 LNHNV and CDR2 YYDKDF (reference sequence). Trimming left V 0 bases short and J 4 bases short, with 12 bases between. CDR3 length: 15 amino acids. CDR3: CATSRDRQDLYGYTS. The CDR3 DNA reads as TGTGCCACCAGCAGAGATCGGCAGGATCTCTATGGCTACACCTCC.

The V gene is TRBV30, the J gene TRBJ2-7; D is perhaps TRBD1 or TRBD2 (6 bases each). This CDR3 contains 11 residues. The germline V gene encodes CDR1 GTSNPN and CDR2 SVGIG (reference sequence). The V end lost 8 bases, the J end lost 3 bases, and 11 bases lay between the germline ends. The CDR3: CAGRGGYEQYF. The CDR3 DNA sequence: TGTGCCGGCAGGGGAGGCTACGAGCAGTACTTC.

This clone appeared a few times. The rearrangement uses TRBV7-2 and TRBJ1-2; no reliable D call. The CDR3 loop spans 14 amino acids. Germline-derived CDR1 and CDR2 are SGHTA and FQGNSA. Trimming took 2 bases from V and 4 from J, leaving 11 bases between them. The CDR3 nucleotides are TGTGCCAGCAGCTTACGGGCAGCCGGCTATGGCTACACCTTC. Amino acid sequence: CASSLRAAGYGYTF.

The chain employs TRBV9 and TRBJ2-5, with D possibly called TRBD1 or TRBD2 (6 bases each). CDR3 length: 15 amino acids. CDR1 is SGDLS, CDR2 YYNGEE, per germline. Trimming shortened V by 1 base and J by 2 bases, and 12 bases separated the two germline ends. The CDR3 spells CASSVLGGRQETQYF. For the CDR3, the DNA is TGTGCCAGCAGCGTACTGGGGGGCCGGCAAGAGACCCAGTACTTC.

In this sample, this clone turned up a few times. V and J are TRBV14 and TRBJ2-6; 7 positions match TRBD1. This CDR3 has 16 residues. Per germline, CDR1 SGHDN and CDR2 FVKESK. V trimming: 5 bases; J trimming: 3 bases; junction bases outside the gene matches: 7. CDR3 nucleotide sequence: TGTGCCAGCAGCTATTACAGGGGCGGTGGGGCCAACGTCCTGACTTTC. Translating gives CASSYYRGGGANVLTF.

The chain has TRBV5-1 and TRBJ2-1; tentative D call: TRBD1 (5 bases). CDR1 and CDR2 from the germline V gene are SGHRS and YFSETQ. The length of the CDR3 is 16 residues. Trimming cost V 2 bases and J 1 base, with 13 bases left between them. CDR3 DNA sequence: TGCGCCAGCAGCTTCTCTCCTGGGGCGTCCTACAATGAGCAGTTCTTC. Its protein is CASSFSPGASYNEQFF.

The V and J genes are TRBV30 and TRBJ1-1, with TRBD1 identical over 8 bases. Per germline, CDR1 GTSNPN and CDR2 SVGIG (reference sequence). This CDR3 is built from 13 residues. V gave up 5 bases and J gave up 5 bases; unmatched junction bases: 7. In DNA, the CDR3 is TGTGCCTGGGGAAGGACAGGGAGGACTGAAGCTTTCTTT. Its translation is CAWGRTGRTEAFF.

The chain links TRBV29-1 to TRBJ2-2, with unresolved D. CDR1 and CDR2 (germline): SQVTM, ANQGSEA. V was shortened by 7 bases and J by 2 bases, with 17 bases between the two germline ends. The CDR3 has 15 residues. CDR3 DNA: TGCAGCGCCTCGGACCCGGCGAGAAACACCGGGGAGCTGTTTTTT. Translating it yields CSASDPARNTGELFF.

This clone appeared a few times. The CDR3: CASSHDRASYNEQFF. The CDR3 coding sequence is TGTGCCAGCAGCCACGACAGGGCCTCCTACAATGAGCAGTTCTTC. The chain uses TRBV5-8 and TRBJ2-1; TRBD1 matches at 7 bases. Germline V lookup: CDR1 SGHTS, CDR2 YDEGEE. V gave up 4 bases and J gave up 0 bases; unmatched junction bases: 4. The CDR3 has 15 residues.

About this clone: This same CDR3 is encoded by further DNA sequences in the sample. The chain combines TRBV29-1 with TRBJ2-3; D unclear. V lost 1 base and J lost 6, with 2 bases in between. From germline, CDR1 is SQVTM and CDR2 ANQGSEA. This CDR3 has 10 amino acids. The CDR3 region has the DNA TGCAGCGTTGAAGGTGATACGCAGTATTTT. It yields the protein CSVEGDTQYF.

V and J are TRBV30 and TRBJ1-6; D not resolved. This CDR3 has 13 amino acids. Germline V gene lookup returns CDR1 GTSNPN and CDR2 SVGIG (reference sequence). The V end lost 2 bases, the J end lost 9 bases, and 11 bases lay between the germline ends. The CDR3 protein is CAWSKGSSSPLHF. The DNA for the CDR3 is TGTGCCTGGAGTAAAGGTTCGAGTTCACCCCTCCACTTT.

The gene calls are TRBV4-1 and TRBJ1-2; D not certain. There are 13 residues in the CDR3. Germline V gene data show CDR1 as MGHRA and CDR2 as YSYEKL. V was trimmed by 2 bases and J by 4 bases, leaving 8 bases between them. The CDR3 sequence: CASSQTASYGYTF. The CDR3 nucleotides are TGCGCCAGCAGCCAAACAGCTTCCTATGGCTACACCTTC.